The clone carrying this TCR beta chain was detected a few times. Its cognate antigen is unknown. This sample is drawn from a study of identical twins. Study-wide points: It was out-of-frame TCR alpha sharing in monozygotic twins that models underestimated.

After template switching added a universal primer site, the resulting cDNA carried unique molecular identifiers. TCRdb recomputed calls from the 5' RACE reads with MiXCR, one row per CDR3 protein. Of about 340,000 distinct CDR3 sequences listed, more than 9% are singletons. These data are also associated with another study on yellow fever vaccine responses in identical twins.

The receptor was derived from a woman under 30 in good health. Sequencing used CD8+ T cells sorted from blood.

This CDR3 is CASSSPEDNSAYGYTF. The CDR3 DNA follows: TGTGCCAGCAGCTCCCCGGAGGACAATTCAGCCTATGGCTACACCTTC. The chain recombines TRBV7-9 with TRBJ1-2; D possibly corresponds to TRBD1 (5 bases). Germline V gene sequence: CDR1 SEHNR, CDR2 FQNEAQ (reference sequence). Trimming removed 4 bases from V and 4 bases from J, with 19 bases in between. CDR3 length: 16 amino acids.